Listed here are 32 T cell receptor beta chains from one sample, sequenced in a study of cytomegalovirus exposure and HLA in healthy donors. PCR was performed using 60 Vbeta and 13 Jbeta primers. Measured with immunoSEQ multiplex PCR; TCRdb has only the in-frame clones, and not every one. This sample has 150,000 to 200,000 clones, with about three quarters found just once. The specimen sequenced was PBMCs. Receptors were obtained from a woman in her thirties or forties in good health and CMV-seronegative.

The chain links TRBV21-1 to TRBJ2-3; TRBD1, as called in the table, went unchecked against the DNA. TRBV21-1 is marked as a pseudogene. This CDR3 is 17 amino acids long. CDR3 nucleotides: TGTGCCAGCAGCAAGGGTTTGACAAGGAACTCCACAGATACGCAGTATTTT. This gives the protein CASSKGLTRNSTDTQYF.

The rearrangement joins TRBV19 to TRBJ2-2; 12 nucleotides agree with TRBD2. V dropped 7 bases and J dropped 1; count of bases not matched to a gene: 7. Looked up from germline, CDR1 is LNHDA and CDR2 is SQIVND (reference sequence). The CDR3 is made up of 17 amino acids. The CDR3 region is CASKRTSGAWNTGELFF. The CDR3 DNA reads as TGTGCCAGTAAGAGGACTAGCGGGGCATGGAACACCGGGGAGCTGTTTTTT. The full variable domain, rest sourced from reference TRBV19 and TRBJ2-2, is DGGITQSPKYLFRKEGQNVTLSCEQNLNHDAMYWYRQDPGQGLRLIYYSQIVNDFQKGDIAEGYSVSREKKESFPLTVTSAQKNPTAFYLCASKRTSGAWNTGELFFGEGSRLTVL.

The V call is TRBV10-3, the J call TRBJ2-7, with D perhaps matching TRBD1 (5 bases). Trimming removed 10 bases from V and 2 bases from J, with 12 bases in between. The germline gives CDR1 ENHRY, CDR2 SYGVKD. The CDR3 consists of 12 residues. The chain's CDR3 is CATARQTYEQYF. The DNA of the CDR3 is TGTGCCACCGCTAGACAGACCTACGAGCAGTACTTC.

The chain uses TRBV6-1 and TRBJ2-7, with D possibly TRBD1 on 5 matching bases. The CDR3 has 14 amino acids. From germline, CDR1 is MNHNS and CDR2 SASEGT. V was pared by 5 bases and J by 9 bases, with 20 bases between. In DNA form, the CDR3 reads TGTGCCAGCAGTTGGAACAGGATCGAAGGGGCGCAGTACTTC. Translated: CASSWNRIEGAQYF.

This clone appeared a single time. The chain recombines TRBV4-1 with TRBJ2-3; D might be TRBD1 (6 bases). CDR3 size: 13 residues. The ends were cut back, 8 bases at V and 14 bases at J, with 23 bases in the middle. The germline V gene has CDR1 MGHRA and CDR2 YSYEKL. Here the CDR3 reads CASRTEKRQPGYF. The CDR3, as DNA: TGCGCCAGCCGGACAGAAAAGAGGCAGCCTGGGTATTTT.

This chain uses TRBV18 with TRBJ1-5; D remains unclear. This CDR3 region has 13 residues. V shed 5 bases and J shed 3 bases, with 8 bases lying between them. From germline, CDR1 is KGHSH and CDR2 LQKENI. CDR3 coding DNA: TGTGCCAGCTCAAGCGAGAACAATCAGCCCCAGCATTTT. It encodes CASSSENNQPQHF.

The V and J genes are TRBV7-6 and TRBJ1-5; tentative D call: TRBD1 (5 bases). V lost 1 base and J lost 2, with 15 bases in between. CDR1 is SGHVS, CDR2 FNYEAQ, per germline. There are 17 residues in the CDR3. The CDR3 nucleotides are TGTGCCAGCAGCTTAGGCCCCCAGGGCGAGGGCAATCAGCCCCAGCATTTT. Amino acid sequence: CASSLGPQGEGNQPQHF.

This clone was detected only a few times. The chain couples TRBV2 to TRBJ1-1, with no clear D. CDR3 size: 13 residues. Germline V CDR1 and CDR2: SNHLY, FYNNEI. V shed 1 base and J shed 0 bases, with 3 bases lying between them. CDR3: CASSEGLNTEAFF. Written as DNA, the CDR3 is TGTGCCAGCAGTGAAGGGCTGAACACTGAAGCTTTCTTT.

The rearrangement uses TRBV5-4 and TRBJ2-1; weak D call: TRBD1 (6 bases). The CDR3 is made up of 15 amino acids. Deletions cut 2 bases from V and 0 bases from J, with 9 bases between. Germline V gives CDR1 SGHNT, CDR2 YYREEE (reference sequence). CDR3 amino acids: CASSLGGTSYNEQFF. As DNA, the CDR3 is TGTGCCAGCAGCTTAGGGGGAACCTCCTACAATGAGCAGTTCTTC. Full variable domain (remainder filled in from reference TRBV5-4 and TRBJ2-1): ETGVTQSPTHLIKTRGQQVTLRCSSQSGHNTVSWYQQALGQGPQFIFQYYREEENGRGNFPPRFSGLQFPNYSSELNVNALELDDSALYLCASSLGGTSYNEQFFGPGTRLTVL.

This clone has a single count. The chain couples TRBV28 to TRBJ1-1; 7 nucleotides align to TRBD1. This CDR3 contains 16 residues. V was pared by 2 bases and J by 6 bases, with 12 bases of the junction left unmatched. CDR1 is MDHEN and CDR2 is SYDVKM in the germline V gene. The CDR3 loop is CASSLGRGRGTAEAFF. The CDR3 DNA follows: TGTGCCAGCAGTTTAGGGCGGGGCAGGGGGACCGCTGAAGCTTTCTTT.

This clone has more than one count but fewer than ten. This chain joins TRBV28 and TRBJ1-2; D remains ambiguous. V was cut by 6 bases and J by 7 bases, with 12 bases left in between. The CDR3 sequence is 12 residues long. In germline, CDR1 is MDHEN, CDR2 SYDVKM. The CDR3 loop is CASRAGNRGYTF. Here the CDR3 DNA reads TGTGCCAGCAGAGCGGGGAATCGTGGCTACACCTTC.

This chain links TRBV5-6 with TRBJ2-7; TRBD2 matches 8 bases. This CDR3 region has 16 residues. V was pared by 3 bases and J by 5 bases, with 13 bases of the junction left unmatched. Germline V lookup: CDR1 SGHDT, CDR2 YYEEEE. DNA of the CDR3: TGTGCCAGCAGCTACCGGTATCGGGGGGGGAGTGACGAGCAGTACTTC. Amino acid sequence: CASSYRYRGGSDEQYF. The full variable domain, in which reference TRBV5-6 and TRBJ2-7 provide the parts outside the CDR3, is DAGVTQSPTHLIKTRGQQVTLRCSPKSGHDTVSWYQQALGQGPQFIFQYYEEEERQRGNFPDRFSGHQFPNYSSELNVNALLLGDSALYLCASSYRYRGGSDEQYFGPGTRLTVT.

This chain links TRBV28 with TRBJ2-7, with D uncertain. V gave up 3 bases and J gave up 2 bases, with 11 bases separating them. Looked up from germline, CDR1 is MDHEN and CDR2 is SYDVKM. The CDR3 totals 14 residues. DNA for the CDR3: TGTGCCAGCAGTTTGAGAGTCGCCCCCTACGAGCAGTACTTC. Amino acid sequence: CASSLRVAPYEQYF.

The rearrangement uses TRBV4-1 and TRBJ2-7; 10 bases match TRBD1. The CDR3 sequence is 16 residues long. The V gene end was trimmed by 4 bases and the J gene end by 5 bases; junction bases not matched to a gene: 11. Germline V gene sequence: CDR1 MGHRA, CDR2 YSYEKL. The DNA for the CDR3 is TGCGCCAGCAGCCCTTACCATCTCGGGACAGGGGACGAGCAGTACTTC. Translating it yields CASSPYHLGTGDEQYF.

This clone was counted once. CDR3 protein: CASTWGDRVNYGYTF. CDR3 DNA: TGTGCCAGCACCTGGGGGGACAGGGTCAACTATGGCTACACCTTC. V usage is TRBV7-9 and J usage is TRBJ1-2; 9 nucleotides agree with TRBD1. Germline-derived CDR1 and CDR2 are SEHNR and FQNEAQ (reference sequence). The ends lost 7 bases at V and 2 bases at J; junction bases unmatched: 8. The CDR3 is 15 residues long. The full variable domain, its missing parts supplied by reference TRBV7-9 and TRBJ1-2, is DTGVSQNPRHKITKRGQNVTFRCDPISEHNRLYWYRQTLGQGPEFLTYFQNEAQLEKSRLLSDRFSAERPKGSFSTLEIQRTEQGDSAMYLCASTWGDRVNYGYTFGSGTRLTVV.

This chain joins TRBV29-1 and TRBJ1-1; D is undetermined. Germline V lookup: CDR1 SQVTM, CDR2 ANQGSEA. The length of the CDR3 is 11 residues. V shed 8 bases and J shed 0 bases, with 7 bases lying between them. The CDR3 region is CSMRVNTEAFF. CDR3 coding DNA: TGCAGCATGAGGGTGAACACTGAAGCTTTCTTT. Using reference TRBV29-1 and TRBJ1-1 for the parts outside the CDR3, the full variable domain is SAVISQKPSRDICQRGTSLTIQCQVDSQVTMMFWYRQQPGQSLTLIATANQGSEATYESGFVIDKFPISRPNLTFSTLTVSNMSPEDSSIYLCSMRVNTEAFFGQGTRLTVV.

The J gene is TRBJ2-7, the V gene TRBV6-1, with 9 bases fitting TRBD1. Germline CDR1 reads MNHNS; CDR2 reads SASEGT. V trimming: 6 bases; J trimming: 0 bases; junction bases outside the gene matches: 3. This CDR3 has 14 residues. The CDR3 DNA reads TGTGCCAGCAGGGGGACAGGGCGCTCCTACGAGCAGTACTTC. It is translated as CASRGTGRSYEQYF.

The chain has TRBV6-1 and TRBJ1-2; 7 bases align to TRBD1. Unmatched junction bases numbered 6, after V lost 7 bases and J lost 4 bases. Looked up from germline, CDR1 is MNHNS and CDR2 is SASEGT. This CDR3 is built from 13 residues. The CDR3 sequence: CASTLDRVYGYTF. CDR3 sequence (DNA): TGTGCCAGCACCTTAGACAGGGTCTATGGCTACACCTTC.

This rearrangement joins TRBV19 to TRBJ2-5; 9 bases line up with TRBD2. This CDR3 is 14 amino acids long. V shed 6 bases and J 4 bases; nucleotides not matched to a gene: 6. The germline V gene encodes CDR1 LNHDA and CDR2 SQIVND (reference sequence). The CDR3 coding sequence is TGTGCCAGTAGCCTCGGGACTAGCCCAGAGACCCAGTACTTC. Translation gives CASSLGTSPETQYF.

The CDR3 is CASSFGVAGNTEAFF. In nucleotides, the CDR3 is TGCGCCAGCAGCTTTGGAGTGGCGGGGAACACTGAAGCTTTCTTT. This chain connects TRBV5-1 to TRBJ1-1; unclear D gene. Germline CDR1 and CDR2: SGHRS and YFSETQ. There are 15 residues in the CDR3. V lost 2 bases and J lost 1, with 12 bases in between. Full variable domain (rest looked up from reference TRBV5-1 and TRBJ1-1): KAGVTQTPRYLIKTRGQQVTLSCSPISGHRSVSWYQQTPGQGLQFLFEYFSETQRNKGNFPGRFSGRQFSNSRSEMNVSTLELGDSALYLCASSFGVAGNTEAFFGQGTRLTVV.

The V and J genes are TRBV5-1 and TRBJ2-3, with D hard to call. Trimming took 4 bases from V and 0 from J, leaving 6 bases between them. Germline values: CDR1 SGHRS, CDR2 YFSETQ. The CDR3 runs to 13 residues. CDR3 sequence: CASSTGSTDTQYF. The DNA for the CDR3 is TGCGCCAGCAGCACTGGTAGCACAGATACGCAGTATTTT. Together with reference TRBV5-1 and TRBJ2-3, the CDR3 gives the full variable domain: KAGVTQTPRYLIKTRGQQVTLSCSPISGHRSVSWYQQTPGQGLQFLFEYFSETQRNKGNFPGRFSGRQFSNSRSEMNVSTLELGDSALYLCASSTGSTDTQYFGPGTRLTVL.

This chain joins TRBV5-1 and TRBJ2-6; D is uncertain. V was shortened by 0 bases and J by 4 bases, with 8 bases between the two germline ends. The CDR3 runs 15 residues. CDR1 SGHRS and CDR2 YFSETQ come from the germline V gene. The DNA of the CDR3 is TGCGCCAGCAGCTTGGTGGCAATGGGGGCCAACGTCCTGACTTTC. It yields the protein CASSLVAMGANVLTF.

The chain combines TRBV7-8 with TRBJ2-7, with TRBD2 matching over 7 bases. CDR3 length: 15 amino acids. The germline gives CDR1 SGHVS, CDR2 FQNEAQ. V dropped 5 bases and J dropped 3; count of bases not matched to a gene: 10. CDR3 sequence (DNA): TGTGCCAGCAGCCTACCAAGCGGGGTCTACTACGAGCAGTACTTC. It is translated as CASSLPSGVYYEQYF.

The chain has TRBV2 and TRBJ1-1, with D tentatively TRBD1 (5 bases). Germline loops: CDR1 SNHLY, CDR2 FYNNEI. The length of the CDR3 is 14 residues. V shed 7 bases and J shed 5 bases, with 17 bases lying between them. CDR3 amino acids: CASTSTARKTEAFF. CDR3 DNA: TGTGCCAGCACTTCGACAGCCCGGAAAACTGAAGCTTTCTTT. The entire variable domain, with the rest obtained from reference TRBV2 and TRBJ1-1, is as follows: EPEVTQTPSHQVTQMGQEVILRCVPISNHLYFYWYRQILGQKVEFLVSFYNNEISEKSEIFDDQFSVERPDGSNFTLKIRSTKLEDSAMYFCASTSTARKTEAFFGQGTRLTVV.

V gene TRBV6-1 combines with J gene TRBJ1-2; 8 positions agree with TRBD1. This CDR3 has 17 amino acids. In germline, CDR1 is MNHNS, CDR2 SASEGT. Losses at the gene ends were 2 bases for V and 6 bases for J; bases not matched to a gene: 14. For the CDR3, the DNA is TGTGCCAGCAGTGAACAACTCCACGACAGGGGACGGAATGGCTACACCTTC. This sequence encodes CASSEQLHDRGRNGYTF.

The V and J genes are TRBV6-5 and TRBJ1-1; D unclear. In germline, CDR1 is MNHEY, CDR2 SVGAGI. V was trimmed by 1 base and J by 10 bases, leaving 16 bases between them. This CDR3 is 14 amino acids long. For the CDR3, the DNA is TGTGCCAGCAGTTACTTGGATTCCGCTGGGAGAGCTTTCTTT. It yields the protein CASSYLDSAGRAFF.

DNA of the CDR3: TGTGCCAGCAGCTTAGATGTAACAGATACGCAGTATTTT. Translated, it gives CASSLDVTDTQYF. The chain carries TRBV11-2 and TRBJ2-3; D remains unclear. The V gene's germline CDR1 is SGHAT and CDR2 FQNNGV. The CDR3 consists of 13 residues. The ends were cut back, 0 bases at V and 3 bases at J, with 4 bases in the middle.

This chain uses TRBV10-3 with TRBJ1-2; 7 bases are a match to TRBD1. The CDR3 length is 13 residues. CDR1 ENHRY and CDR2 SYGVKD come from the germline V gene. Trimming removed 6 bases from V and 12 bases from J; junction bases left unmatched: 13. The CDR3: CAIRGTVAAGDTF. CDR3 nucleotides: TGTGCCATCAGGGGGACAGTGGCAGCGGGTGACACCTTC.

The chain has TRBV28 and TRBJ1-1; TRBD1 is a possible D gene (6 bases). V dropped 4 bases and J dropped 4 bases, with 13 bases sitting between them. The length of the CDR3 is 14 residues. The V gene's germline CDR1 is MDHEN and CDR2 SYDVKM. DNA for the CDR3: TGTGCCAGCAGTTCGCGGGGGCCCCGCACTGAAGCTTTCTTT. Its translation is CASSSRGPRTEAFF.

V and J are TRBV9 and TRBJ1-5; D perhaps matches TRBD1 (5 bases). CDR1 SGDLS and CDR2 YYNGEE come from the germline V gene. V lost 7 bases and J 6 bases, leaving 14 bases between the germline ends. The CDR3 has 13 residues. CDR3 bases: TGTGCCAGCCTGGCGGGGGGAACTCAGCCCCAGCATTTT. Its translation: CASLAGGTQPQHF.

The rearrangement uses TRBV19 and TRBJ1-4; 9 nucleotides match TRBD1. This CDR3 is built from 16 residues. With 7 bases clipped from V and 8 bases from J, the junction kept 14 bases outside the gene matches. Germline V gives CDR1 LNHDA, CDR2 SQIVND (reference sequence). CDR3 residues: CASTPQWDREGEKLFF. For the CDR3, the DNA is TGTGCCAGTACTCCTCAATGGGACAGGGAGGGCGAAAAACTGTTTTTT.

This chain connects TRBV6-6 to TRBJ2-6, with TRBD1 matching 7 bases. Germline assignment: CDR1 MNHNY and CDR2 SVGAGI (reference sequence). There are 15 residues in the CDR3. Trimming removed 5 bases from V and 4 bases from J; junction bases left unmatched: 5. For the CDR3, the DNA is TGTGCCAGCAGTCCGACAGGGCCCGGGGCCAACGTCCTGACTTTC. Protein product: CASSPTGPGANVLTF.